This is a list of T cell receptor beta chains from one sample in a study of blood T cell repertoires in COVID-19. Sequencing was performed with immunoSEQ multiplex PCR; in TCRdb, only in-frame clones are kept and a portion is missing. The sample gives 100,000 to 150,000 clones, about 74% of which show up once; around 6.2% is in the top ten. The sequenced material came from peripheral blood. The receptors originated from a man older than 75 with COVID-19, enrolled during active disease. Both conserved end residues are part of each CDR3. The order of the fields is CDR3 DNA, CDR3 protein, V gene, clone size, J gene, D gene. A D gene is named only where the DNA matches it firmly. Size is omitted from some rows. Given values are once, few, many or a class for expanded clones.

CDR3nt: TGTGCCAGCAGTCACGAAGGCAGGGGTAATCAGCCCCAGCATTTT
CDR3aa: CASSHEGRGNQPQHF
v_gene: TRBV27
abundance: -
j_gene: TRBJ1-5
d_gene: -

CDR3nt: TGTGCCAGCAGCCAACCGGCAGGGGGGTGGAATCAGCCCCAGCATTTT
CDR3aa: CASSQPAGGWNQPQHF
v_gene: TRBV14
abundance: few
j_gene: TRBJ1-5
d_gene: TRBD1

CDR3nt: TGCGCCAGCAGCGGGACAGGCACAGATACGCAGTATTTT
CDR3aa: CASSGTGTDTQYF
v_gene: TRBV4-3
abundance: once
j_gene: TRBJ2-3
d_gene: TRBD1

CDR3nt: TGTGCCAGCAGCGGGGACTCACGAGGGGAGCAGTACTTC
CDR3aa: CASSGDSRGEQYF
v_gene: TRBV28
abundance: -
j_gene: TRBJ2-7
d_gene: -

CDR3nt: TGCGCCAGCAGCGAACGACAGGGCCAACGGAGGGAGCAGTTCTTC
CDR3aa: CASSERQGQRREQFF
v_gene: TRBV5-1
abundance: -
j_gene: TRBJ2-1
d_gene: TRBD1

CDR3nt: TGTGCCAGCAGCGTTCTGGACAGGGGGTCCCAGTACTTC
CDR3aa: CASSVLDRGSQYF
v_gene: TRBV9
abundance: few
j_gene: TRBJ2-5
d_gene: TRBD1

CDR3nt: TGCGCCAGCAGCTTGCCGGGAAGCGCCGGGGAGCTGTTTTTT
CDR3aa: CASSLPGSAGELFF
v_gene: TRBV5-1
abundance: -
j_gene: TRBJ2-2
d_gene: -

CDR3nt: TGTGCCAGCAGACCGACTAGCGGGAGGGCCTACGAGCAGTACTTC
CDR3aa: CASRPTSGRAYEQYF
v_gene: TRBV7-6
abundance: -
j_gene: TRBJ2-7
d_gene: TRBD2

CDR3nt: TGTGCCAGCAGTGAGGGGCAGGGAAGCTATGGCTACACCTTC
CDR3aa: CASSEGQGSYGYTF
v_gene: TRBV6-1
abundance: -
j_gene: TRBJ1-2
d_gene: -

CDR3nt: TGTGCCAGCAGGGAGGCTCTAGCGGGAGGGCCCTCGTTGTACTTC
CDR3aa: CASREALAGGPSLYF
v_gene: TRBV28
abundance: once
j_gene: TRBJ2-7
d_gene: TRBD2

CDR3nt: TGTGCCAGCAGCCAGGAGAACACTGAAGCTTTCTTT
CDR3aa: CASSQENTEAFF
v_gene: TRBV7-9
abundance: -
j_gene: TRBJ1-1
d_gene: -

CDR3nt: TGTGCCAGCAGGGAAAAACAGGGCCTTTTGTCACCCCTCCACTTT
CDR3aa: CASREKQGLLSPLHF
v_gene: TRBV7-9
abundance: -
j_gene: TRBJ1-6
d_gene: -

CDR3nt: TGTGCCACCCGCCCCGACAGGGGGCGGGACACTGAAGCTTTCTTT
CDR3aa: CATRPDRGRDTEAFF
v_gene: TRBV19
abundance: -
j_gene: TRBJ1-1
d_gene: TRBD1

CDR3nt: TGTGCCAGCAGCGTAGTTCAGGGGAATGAGCAGTTCTTC
CDR3aa: CASSVVQGNEQFF
v_gene: TRBV9
abundance: -
j_gene: TRBJ2-1
d_gene: -

CDR3nt: TGTGCCAGCAGCCAAGGACAGGGTGGGACCGGCTACACCTTC
CDR3aa: CASSQGQGGTGYTF
v_gene: TRBV28
abundance: -
j_gene: TRBJ1-2
d_gene: TRBD1

CDR3nt: TGCAGCGGGCGACTAGCGGGGAACCAAGAGACCCAGTACTTC
CDR3aa: CSGRLAGNQETQYF
v_gene: TRBV29-1
abundance: few
j_gene: TRBJ2-5
d_gene: TRBD2

CDR3nt: TGTGCCAGCAGTGAATCGATTTATTCTAGCTATGGCTACACCTTC
CDR3aa: CASSESIYSSYGYTF
v_gene: TRBV25-1
abundance: -
j_gene: TRBJ1-2
d_gene: -

CDR3nt: TGTGCCAGCAGTTTGACCTCTACAGGAGCCTACGAGCAGTACTTC
CDR3aa: CASSLTSTGAYEQYF
v_gene: TRBV28
abundance: few
j_gene: TRBJ2-7
d_gene: -